This T cell receptor beta chain was captured by sequencing in a study of cytomegalovirus exposure and HLA in healthy donors. The PCR used 60 Vbeta and 13 Jbeta primers. TCRdb's copy holds only in-frame clones and misses some; the assay was immunoSEQ multiplex PCR. The repertoire holds approximately 100,000 clones, with approximately 81% as singletons. The germline V and J ends were trimmed by 5 bases and 2 bases, with 12 bases remaining between them. Germline V gene sequence: CDR1 SNHLY, CDR2 FYNNEI. The CDR3 consists of 15 residues. Study-wide results and limits: A classifier reportedly called cytomegalovirus status with high sensitivity and specificity. Associated with cytomegalovirus, according to the listing, were 164 TCR beta chains. Solely CMV serostatus was available to characterize immune exposure.

Note on this clone: Its antigen is not known.

The chain uses TRBV2 and TRBJ2-2, with D unresolved. The sequenced material came from PBMCs. The receptor was derived from a male donor in good health and CMV-seropositive. The CDR3 DNA follows: TGTGCCAGCAGTCTTTACAGCCGAAACACCGGGGAGCTGTTTTTT. Translated: CASSLYSRNTGELFF.